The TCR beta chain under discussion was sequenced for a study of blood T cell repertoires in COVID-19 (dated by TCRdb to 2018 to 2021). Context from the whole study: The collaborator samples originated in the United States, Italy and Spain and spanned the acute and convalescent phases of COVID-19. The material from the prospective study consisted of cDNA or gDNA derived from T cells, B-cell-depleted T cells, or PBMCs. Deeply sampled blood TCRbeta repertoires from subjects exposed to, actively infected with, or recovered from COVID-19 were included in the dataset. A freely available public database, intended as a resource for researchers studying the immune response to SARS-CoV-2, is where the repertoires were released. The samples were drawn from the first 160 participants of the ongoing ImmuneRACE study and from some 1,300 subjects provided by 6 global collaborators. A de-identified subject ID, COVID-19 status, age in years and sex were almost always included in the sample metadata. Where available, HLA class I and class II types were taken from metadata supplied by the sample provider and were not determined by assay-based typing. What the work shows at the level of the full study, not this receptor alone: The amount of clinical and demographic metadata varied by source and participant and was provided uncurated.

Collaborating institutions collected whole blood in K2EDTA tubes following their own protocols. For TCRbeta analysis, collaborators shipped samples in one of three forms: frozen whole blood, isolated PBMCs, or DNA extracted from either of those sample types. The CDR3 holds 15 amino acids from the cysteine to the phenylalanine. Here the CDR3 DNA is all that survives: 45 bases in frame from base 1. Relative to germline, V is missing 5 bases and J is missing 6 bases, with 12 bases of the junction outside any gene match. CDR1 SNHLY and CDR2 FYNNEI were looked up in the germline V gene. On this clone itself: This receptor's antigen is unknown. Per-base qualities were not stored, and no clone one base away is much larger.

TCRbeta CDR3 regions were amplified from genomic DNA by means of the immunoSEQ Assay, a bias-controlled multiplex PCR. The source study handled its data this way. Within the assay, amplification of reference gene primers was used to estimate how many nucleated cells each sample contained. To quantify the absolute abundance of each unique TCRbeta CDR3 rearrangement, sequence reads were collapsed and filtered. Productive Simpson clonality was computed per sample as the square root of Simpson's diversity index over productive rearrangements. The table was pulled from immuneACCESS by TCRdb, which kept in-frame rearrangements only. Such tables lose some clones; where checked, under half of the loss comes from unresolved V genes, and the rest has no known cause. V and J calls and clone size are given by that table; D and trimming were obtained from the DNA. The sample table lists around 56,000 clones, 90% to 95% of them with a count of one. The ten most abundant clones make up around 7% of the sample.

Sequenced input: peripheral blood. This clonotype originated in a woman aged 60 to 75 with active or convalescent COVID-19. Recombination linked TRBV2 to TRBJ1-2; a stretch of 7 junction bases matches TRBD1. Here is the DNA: TGTGCCAGCAGTCAAACAACAGGGGTCGTGAATGGCTACACCTTC. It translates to CASSQTTGVVNGYTF.